Below are 15 T cell receptor beta chains sequenced from a single sample in a study of cytomegalovirus exposure and HLA in healthy donors. The primer mix had 60 Vbeta and 13 Jbeta primers. Profiled with immunoSEQ multiplex PCR; TCRdb holds only in-frame clones, not every one. The table lists 160,000 or so clones, 86% of them singletons. Sequencing was performed on PBMCs. Receptors originate from a woman under 30 in good health and CMV-seronegative.

The chain couples TRBV5-8 to TRBJ2-7; possible D gene TRBD2, 6 bases. V was clipped by 2 bases and J by 5 bases, with 11 bases between them. Germline V gene data show CDR1 as SGHTS and CDR2 as YDEGEE. The CDR3 consists of 13 residues. The DNA of the CDR3 is TGTGCCAGCAGCTTATACGGGGGAGACGAGCAGTACTTC. Translation gives CASSLYGGDEQYF.

This rearrangement joins TRBV19 to TRBJ1-5, with 9 bases fitting TRBD1. Germline CDR1 is LNHDA and CDR2 is SQIVND (reference sequence). With V trimmed by 6 bases and J by 8 bases, 11 bases remained unmatched. The CDR3 runs to 15 residues. The CDR3 DNA follows: TGTGCCAGTAGCTGGGACAGGGAAAAAGTAAAGCCCCAGCATTTT. The encoded protein is CASSWDREKVKPQHF.

The genes are TRBV6-6 and TRBJ2-7; weak D call: TRBD2 (5 bases). Germline CDR1 reads MNHNY; CDR2 reads SVGAGI (reference sequence). This CDR3 comprises 14 residues. The germline V and J ends were trimmed by 7 bases and 3 bases, with 16 bases remaining between them. The CDR3 coding sequence is TGTGCCAGCAATGTCGGAGGAGTTCGCTACGAGCAGTACTTC. As protein: CASNVGGVRYEQYF.

The chain combines TRBV27 with TRBJ2-7; 9 nucleotides align to TRBD1. The CDR3 contains 13 residues. The ends lost 5 bases at V and 2 bases at J; junction bases unmatched: 1. Germline V gives CDR1 MNHEY, CDR2 SMNVEV (reference sequence). The CDR3 here is CASSRTGAYEQYF. CDR3 DNA sequence: TGTGCCAGCAGTCGGACAGGGGCCTACGAGCAGTACTTC.

The chain carries TRBV6-1 and TRBJ1-5, with D tentatively TRBD1 (6 bases). This CDR3 spans 15 amino acids. Per the germline V gene, CDR1 is MNHNS and CDR2 is SASEGT. The V gene lost 2 bases and the J gene lost 3 bases, with 11 bases spanning the gap. CDR3 nucleotide sequence: TGTGCCAGCAGTGAATACAGGGCAAACAATCAGCCCCAGCATTTT. Protein product: CASSEYRANNQPQHF.

This clone was counted once. The chain joins TRBV21-1 to TRBJ2-3; the listed D gene, TRBD1, was not tested against the DNA. TRBV21-1 is a known pseudogene. CDR3 length: 10 residues. CDR3 nucleotides: TGTGCCATACAAACAGATACGCAGTATTTT. Amino acids: CAIQTDTQYF.

The chain combines TRBV18 with TRBJ1-5; no definite D call. The germline V gene has CDR1 KGHSH and CDR2 LQKENI. CDR3 length: 16 residues. Trimming removed 1 base from V and 0 bases from J, with 10 bases in between. The CDR3: CASSPLAVDSNQPQHF. CDR3 sequence (DNA): TGTGCCAGCTCACCACTGGCTGTCGATAGCAATCAGCCCCAGCATTTT.

V is TRBV29-1 and J is TRBJ2-3, with 7 bases aligning to TRBD2. Trimming took 5 bases from V and 4 from J; bases not matched to a gene: 9. The CDR3 totals 14 residues. Germline V gene lookup returns CDR1 SQVTM and CDR2 ANQGSEA. The CDR3 is CSVRWAGRADTQYF. For the CDR3, the DNA is TGCAGCGTTCGGTGGGCAGGGAGGGCAGATACGCAGTATTTT.

In this sample, this clone turned up a few times. The chain links TRBV10-1 to TRBJ2-7; possible D gene TRBD1, 6 bases. Trimming took off 5 bases at V and 0 bases at J, with 11 bases between the two ends. Looked up from germline, CDR1 is WNHNN and CDR2 is SYGVQD (reference sequence). This CDR3 region has 14 residues. The DNA for the CDR3 is TGCGCCAGCAGTCGAACAGGGTACTCCTACGAGCAGTACTTC. Translated: CASSRTGYSYEQYF.

The J gene is TRBJ2-5, the V gene TRBV7-9, with a weak D call TRBD2 (6 bases). Per germline, CDR1 SEHNR and CDR2 FQNEAQ (reference sequence). The CDR3 totals 15 residues. The V end was cut by 3 bases, the J end by 11 bases, with 22 bases between. CDR3 protein: CASSFGRGPGEEQYF. The CDR3 region has the DNA TGTGCCAGCAGCTTTGGGCGGGGCCCGGGCGAAGAGCAGTACTTC.

The chain employs TRBV2 and TRBJ2-4, with D hard to call. Germline V gene data show CDR1 as SNHLY and CDR2 as FYNNEI. V was shortened by 3 bases and J by 9 bases, with 3 bases between the two germline ends. The CDR3 is 10 amino acids. Here the CDR3 DNA reads TGTGCCAGCAGTGACGGCATTCAGTACTTC. Its protein product is CASSDGIQYF.

The chain is built from TRBV7-8 and TRBJ1-2; no clear D gene. Germline CDR1 SGHVS, CDR2 FQNEAQ. This CDR3 is 15 amino acids long. V dropped 4 bases and J dropped 4 bases, with 16 bases sitting between them. The CDR3 nucleotides read TGTGCCAGCAGCTCAATGGCAGGAGGTAGCTATGGCTACACCTTC. It encodes CASSSMAGGSYGYTF.

V is TRBV9 and J is TRBJ1-3; perhaps TRBD1 as D (5 bases). The CDR3 contains 16 residues. Trimming cost V 0 bases and J 0 bases, with 10 bases left between them. Per germline, CDR1 SGDLS and CDR2 YYNGEE. The CDR3 is CASSVGGQSSGNTIYF. DNA for the CDR3: TGTGCCAGCAGCGTAGGGGGCCAGAGCTCTGGAAACACCATATATTTT. The whole variable domain, remainder taken from reference TRBV9 and TRBJ1-3, is DSGVTQTPKHLITATGQRVTLRCSPRSGDLSVYWYQQSLDQGLQFLIQYYNGEERAKGNILERFSAQQFPDLHSELNLSSLELGDSALYFCASSVGGQSSGNTIYFGEGSWLTVV.

This chain uses TRBV13 with TRBJ2-5; possible D gene TRBD2, 5 bases. The CDR3 runs 14 residues. V gave up 3 bases and J gave up 0 bases, with 8 bases separating them. Per germline, CDR1 PRHDT and CDR2 FYEKMQ (reference sequence). As DNA, the CDR3 is TGTGCCAGCAGCTTCAGAGCGGACCAAGAGACCCAGTACTTC. Amino acid sequence: CASSFRADQETQYF.

This chain connects TRBV11-2 to TRBJ2-5; 8 nucleotides align to TRBD2. J was trimmed by 5 bases and V by 2 bases; bases with no gene match: 13. Germline V gene sequence: CDR1 SGHAT, CDR2 FQNNGV. This CDR3 spans 17 amino acids. The CDR3, as DNA: TGTGCCAGCAGCTTATGGCGGCGAGCGGGGGAGGTGGAGACCCAGTACTTC. Its protein product is CASSLWRRAGEVETQYF.